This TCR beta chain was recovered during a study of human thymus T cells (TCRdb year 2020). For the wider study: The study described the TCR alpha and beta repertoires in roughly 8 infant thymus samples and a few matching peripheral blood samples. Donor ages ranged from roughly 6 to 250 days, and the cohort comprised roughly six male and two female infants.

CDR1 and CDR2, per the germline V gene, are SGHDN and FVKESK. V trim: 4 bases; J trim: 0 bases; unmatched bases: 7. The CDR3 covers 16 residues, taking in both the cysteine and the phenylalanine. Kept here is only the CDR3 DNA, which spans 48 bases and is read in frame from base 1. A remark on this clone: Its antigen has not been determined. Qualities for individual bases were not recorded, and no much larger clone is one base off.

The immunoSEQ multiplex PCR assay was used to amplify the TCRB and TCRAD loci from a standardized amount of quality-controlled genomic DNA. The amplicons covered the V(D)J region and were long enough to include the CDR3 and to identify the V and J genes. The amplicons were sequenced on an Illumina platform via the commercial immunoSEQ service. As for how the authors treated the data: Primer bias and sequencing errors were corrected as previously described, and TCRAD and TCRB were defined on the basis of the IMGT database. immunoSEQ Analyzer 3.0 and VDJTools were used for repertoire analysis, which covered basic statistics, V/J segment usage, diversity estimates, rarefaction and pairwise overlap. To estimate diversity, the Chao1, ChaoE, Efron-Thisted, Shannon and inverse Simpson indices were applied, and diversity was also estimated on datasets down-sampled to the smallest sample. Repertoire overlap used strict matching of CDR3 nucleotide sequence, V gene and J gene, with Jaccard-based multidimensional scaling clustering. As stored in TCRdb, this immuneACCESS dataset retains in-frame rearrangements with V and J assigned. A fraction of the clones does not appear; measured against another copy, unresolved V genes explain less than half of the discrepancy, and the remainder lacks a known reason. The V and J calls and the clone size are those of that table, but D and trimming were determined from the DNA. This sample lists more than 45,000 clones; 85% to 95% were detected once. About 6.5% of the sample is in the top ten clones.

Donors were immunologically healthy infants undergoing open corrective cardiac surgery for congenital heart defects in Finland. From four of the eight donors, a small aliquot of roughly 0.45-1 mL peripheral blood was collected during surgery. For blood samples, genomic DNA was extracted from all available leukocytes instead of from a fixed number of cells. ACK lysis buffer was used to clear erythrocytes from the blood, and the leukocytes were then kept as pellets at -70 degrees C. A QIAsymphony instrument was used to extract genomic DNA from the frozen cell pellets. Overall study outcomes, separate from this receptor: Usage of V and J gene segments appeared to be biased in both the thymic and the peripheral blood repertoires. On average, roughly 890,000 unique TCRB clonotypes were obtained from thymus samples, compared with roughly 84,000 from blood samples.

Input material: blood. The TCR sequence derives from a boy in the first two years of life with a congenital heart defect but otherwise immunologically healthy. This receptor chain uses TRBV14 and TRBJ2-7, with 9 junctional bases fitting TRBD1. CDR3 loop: CASSPPPGQGSYEQYF. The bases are TGTGCCAGCAGCCCCCCCCCGGGACAGGGCTCCTACGAGCAGTACTTC.